These 22 T cell receptor beta chains were sequenced from one sample in a study of CD8 T cells in ankylosing spondylitis. TCRdb used MiXCR to reprocess the 5' RACE reads, holding one entry per CDR3 protein. The sample holds a few hundred thousand distinct CDR3 sequences, about 10% seen once. The sequencing input was blood, either unsorted or a sorted T cell fraction (not recorded which). Receptors originate from a male donor with ankylosing spondylitis or in good health (not recorded which).

Ten or more counts support this clonotype. The CDR3 nucleotides are TGCAGTAAATGGGACAGGAGCTCCTACGAGCAGTACTTC. This sequence encodes CSKWDRSSYEQYF. The J gene is TRBJ2-7, the V gene TRBV20-1; 8 bases are a match to TRBD1. The V gene end was trimmed by 8 bases and the J gene end by 0 bases; junction bases not matched to a gene: 6. CDR3 length: 13 residues. CDR1 and CDR2 (germline): DFQATT, SNEGSKA (reference sequence).

The CDR3 DNA reads TGCAGCGTAGCATTACGACGTCGGACTGGGGCAGAGACCCAGTACTTC. This codes for CSVALRRRTGAETQYF. This rearrangement joins TRBV29-1 to TRBJ2-5; D may match TRBD1 or TRBD2 (5 bases each). The V gene's germline CDR1 is SQVTM and CDR2 ANQGSEA. CDR3 length: 16 amino acids. V shed 6 bases and J shed 4 bases, with 24 bases lying between them.

At least ten counts were recorded for this clonotype. The chain is built from TRBV5-1 and TRBJ2-1, with unresolved D. With 3 bases removed from V and 9 bases from J, the gap between germline ends came to 22 bases. CDR1 and CDR2 from the germline V gene are SGHRS and YFSETQ. This CDR3 has 16 amino acids. CDR3: CASSSSSRQRAGEQFF. CDR3 nucleotide sequence: TGCGCCAGCAGCTCTTCATCCCGCCAAAGGGCCGGTGAGCAGTTCTTC. Full variable domain (outside the CDR3, taken from reference TRBV5-1 and TRBJ2-1): KAGVTQTPRYLIKTRGQQVTLSCSPISGHRSVSWYQQTPGQGLQFLFEYFSETQRNKGNFPGRFSGRQFSNSRSEMNVSTLELGDSALYLCASSSSSRQRAGEQFFGPGTRLTVL.

In this sample, this clonotype turned up many times. The chain links TRBV5-5 to TRBJ2-3, with a weak D call TRBD1 (8 bases). The CDR3 runs to 15 residues. V lost 2 bases and J lost 6, with 16 bases in between. CDR1 and CDR2 (germline): SGHKS, YYEKEE (reference sequence). In DNA, the CDR3 is TGTGCCAGCAGCTTCGACAGGGGAGGGGCCGATACGCAGTATTTT. It yields the protein CASSFDRGGADTQYF. The full variable domain, in which reference TRBV5-5 and TRBJ2-3 provide the parts outside the CDR3, is DAGVTQSPTHLIKTRGQQVTLRCSPISGHKSVSWYQQVLGQGPQFIFQYYEKEERGRGNFPDRFSARQFPNYSSELNVNALLLGDSALYLCASSFDRGGADTQYFGPGTRLTVL.

This clonotype was seen a handful of times. The V call is TRBV12-3 or TRBV12-4, the J call TRBJ2-7; no clear D gene. V was cut by 7 bases and J by 3 bases, with 13 bases left in between. CDR3 length: 13 residues. CDR3 residues: CASTDSYLYEQYF. DNA of the CDR3: TGTGCCAGCACCGATAGTTATCTCTACGAGCAGTACTTC.

This chain links TRBV3-1 with TRBJ1-1; a weak D match, TRBD1 (5 bases). This CDR3 is built from 14 residues. Trimming left V 1 base short and J 3 bases short, with 9 bases between. The germline CDR1 and CDR2 sequences are LGHDT and YNNKEL (reference sequence). This chain's CDR3 is CASSQVVTDTEAFF. The CDR3 nucleotides read TGTGCCAGCAGCCAAGTGGTGACAGACACTGAAGCTTTCTTT.

The CDR3 region is CASSDEGLAYNEQFF. CDR3 sequence (DNA): TGTGCCAGCAGTGATGAGGGACTAGCCTACAATGAGCAGTTCTTC. This chain joins TRBV2 and TRBJ2-1; 8 nucleotides agree with TRBD2. Looked up from germline, CDR1 is SNHLY and CDR2 is FYNNEI. The CDR3 covers 15 residues. The trim removed 3 bases at V and 2 bases at J, leaving 3 bases unmatched.

This clonotype was recorded many times. The V call is TRBV5-1, the J call TRBJ1-2, with TRBD1 matching over 9 bases. This CDR3 has 15 residues. The J segment lost 7 bases and the V segment lost 4 bases, leaving 11 bases of the junction unmatched. Germline-derived CDR1 and CDR2 are SGHRS and YFSETQ. The CDR3 bases are TGCGCCAGCAGCCCACAGGGGGCCACCCCTAGTGGCTACACCTTC. Translated, it gives CASSPQGATPSGYTF.

This clonotype has at least ten counts. This sequence joins TRBV5-1 and TRBJ2-7; 10 nucleotides align to TRBD2. V was clipped by 4 bases and J by 2 bases; unmatched bases: 6. CDR3 size: 15 residues. Germline V gene sequence: CDR1 SGHRS, CDR2 YFSETQ. The CDR3 region has the DNA TGCGCCAGCAGCCCGACTAGCGGGCAGACCTACGAGCAGTACTTC. As protein: CASSPTSGQTYEQYF.

The chain recombines TRBV24-1 with TRBJ2-3; D unclear. CDR1 and CDR2 from the germline V gene are KGHDR and SFDVKD. The CDR3 covers 13 residues. The germline V and J ends were trimmed by 2 bases and 3 bases, with 5 bases remaining between them. The CDR3: CATSDSQTDTQYF. In nucleotides, the CDR3 is TGTGCCACCAGTGATTCGCAAACAGATACGCAGTATTTT.

This clonotype was seen at least ten times. V gene TRBV20-1 combines with J gene TRBJ2-1, with D tentatively TRBD2 (5 bases). The CDR3 has 15 amino acids. Germline V gene lookup returns CDR1 DFQATT and CDR2 SNEGSKA (reference sequence). Deletions cut 2 bases from V and 1 base from J, with 12 bases between. The CDR3 loop reads CSARLKRQSYNEQFF. The DNA for the CDR3 is TGCAGTGCTAGATTAAAGCGGCAATCCTACAATGAGCAGTTCTTC.

This clonotype was observed at least ten times. The chain joins TRBV27 to TRBJ2-2, with D possibly TRBD2 on 5 matching bases. The CDR3 consists of 13 residues. V was pared by 7 bases and J by 2 bases, with 8 bases between. Germline assignment: CDR1 MNHEY and CDR2 SMNVEV (reference sequence). Written as DNA, the CDR3 is TGTGCCAGCAACGGGGTCAACACCGGGGAGCTGTTTTTT. It translates to CASNGVNTGELFF.

This chain uses TRBV25-1 with TRBJ1-1, with D perhaps matching TRBD1 (5 bases). V gave up 0 bases and J gave up 1 base, with 15 bases separating them. The CDR3 consists of 17 residues. Germline CDR1 is MGHDK and CDR2 is SYGVNS. The CDR3 reads CASSEYGDSPANTEAFF. DNA of the CDR3: TGTGCCAGCAGTGAATACGGGGACTCCCCGGCGAACACTGAAGCTTTCTTT.

The V and J genes are TRBV21-1 and TRBJ1-1. TRBV21-1 is a pseudogene. The CDR3 is made up of 12 amino acids. The CDR3 reads CASGPFWAKAFF. DNA of the CDR3: TGTGCCAGCGGGCCCTTCTGGGCTAAAGCTTTCTTT.

The chain uses TRBV5-1 and TRBJ1-2; 7 nucleotides match TRBD1. The junction had 7 bases not matched to a gene; V was cut back by 3 bases and J by 8 bases. The CDR3 sequence is 13 residues long. The germline V gene encodes CDR1 SGHRS and CDR2 YFSETQ. The CDR3 coding sequence is TGCGCCAGCAGCTCAACAGGGGTTGAGGGCTACACCTTC. The encoded protein is CASSSTGVEGYTF.

This clonotype was seen repeatedly, ten times or more. The genes are TRBV12-3 or TRBV12-4 and TRBJ2-1, with 7 bases matching TRBD2. J was trimmed by 0 bases and V by 4 bases; bases with no gene match: 6. This CDR3 comprises 16 residues. The CDR3 loop is CASSWGVAGSYNEQFF. The CDR3 DNA sequence: TGTGCCAGCAGTTGGGGGGTAGCGGGCTCCTACAATGAGCAGTTCTTC.

This clonotype showed up just a few times. The genes are TRBV11-2 and TRBJ2-7, with D hard to call. Trimming took off 4 bases at V and 3 bases at J, with 7 bases between the two ends. Germline V gene data show CDR1 as SGHAT and CDR2 as FQNNGV. The CDR3 length is 12 residues. The CDR3 bases are TGTGCCAGCAGCTCCCTTATCTACGAGCAGTACTTC. It specifies CASSSLIYEQYF.

This clonotype was detected ten times or more. The gene calls are TRBV10-3 and TRBJ1-6, with D perhaps matching TRBD1 (5 bases). V lost 7 bases and J 6 bases, leaving 13 bases between the germline ends. Germline V gene data show CDR1 as ENHRY and CDR2 as SYGVKD. The CDR3 runs to 14 residues. The CDR3: CAINTGTANSPLHF. The CDR3 DNA sequence: TGTGCCATCAACACCGGGACGGCTAATTCACCCCTCCACTTT.

This clonotype was seen repeatedly, ten times or more. This chain connects TRBV12-3 or TRBV12-4 to TRBJ2-7, with D uncertain. V was cut by 6 bases and J by 0 bases, with 12 bases left in between. The CDR3 runs 14 residues. The CDR3 bases are TGTGCCAGCAGACCCGGGTCCAGCTCCTACGAGCAGTACTTC. Protein: CASRPGSSSYEQYF.

This clonotype occurred many times. This sequence joins TRBV7-9 and TRBJ2-1; D unclear. Trimming cost V 6 bases and J 2 bases, with 5 bases left between them. The CDR3 is 12 amino acids. CDR1 is SEHNR, CDR2 FQNEAQ, per germline (reference sequence). This chain's CDR3 is CASSSPYNEQFF. The CDR3 DNA reads TGTGCCAGCAGTAGCCCCTACAATGAGCAGTTCTTC. Full variable domain (remainder filled in from reference TRBV7-9 and TRBJ2-1): DTGVSQNPRHKITKRGQNVTFRCDPISEHNRLYWYRQTLGQGPEFLTYFQNEAQLEKSRLLSDRFSAERPKGSFSTLEIQRTEQGDSAMYLCASSSPYNEQFFGPGTRLTVL.

The rearrangement joins TRBV20-1 to TRBJ2-4; 9 bases agree with TRBD2. The germline V gene encodes CDR1 DFQATT and CDR2 SNEGSKA (reference sequence). V gave up 7 bases and J gave up 9 bases; unmatched junction bases: 7. CDR3 length: 12 amino acids. The CDR3 sequence is CSGVAGGGIQYF. CDR3 DNA sequence: TGCAGTGGGGTTGCGGGGGGGGGCATTCAGTACTTC.

This clonotype was found many times. This chain links TRBV29-1 with TRBJ2-2, with TRBD1 as a possible D gene (6 bases). The CDR3 loop spans 13 amino acids. The V end lost 3 bases, the J end lost 5 bases, and 10 bases lay between the germline ends. Germline V lookup: CDR1 SQVTM, CDR2 ANQGSEA. CDR3 nucleotide sequence: TGCAGCGTTGAGGCAGGGGTGACCGGGGAGCTGTTTTTT. Protein sequence: CSVEAGVTGELFF.